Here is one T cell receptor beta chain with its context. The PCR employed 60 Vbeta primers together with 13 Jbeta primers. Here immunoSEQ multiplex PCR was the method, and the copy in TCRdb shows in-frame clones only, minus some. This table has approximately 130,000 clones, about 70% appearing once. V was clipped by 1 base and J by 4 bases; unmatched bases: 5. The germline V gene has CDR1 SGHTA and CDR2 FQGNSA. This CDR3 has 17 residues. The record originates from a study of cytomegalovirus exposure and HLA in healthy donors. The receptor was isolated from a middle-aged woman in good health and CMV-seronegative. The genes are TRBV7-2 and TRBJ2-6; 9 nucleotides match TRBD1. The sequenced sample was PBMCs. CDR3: CASSLVEGTGGANVLTF. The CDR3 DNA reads TGTGCCAGCAGCTTAGTAGAAGGGACAGGGGGGGCCAACGTCCTGACTTTC.